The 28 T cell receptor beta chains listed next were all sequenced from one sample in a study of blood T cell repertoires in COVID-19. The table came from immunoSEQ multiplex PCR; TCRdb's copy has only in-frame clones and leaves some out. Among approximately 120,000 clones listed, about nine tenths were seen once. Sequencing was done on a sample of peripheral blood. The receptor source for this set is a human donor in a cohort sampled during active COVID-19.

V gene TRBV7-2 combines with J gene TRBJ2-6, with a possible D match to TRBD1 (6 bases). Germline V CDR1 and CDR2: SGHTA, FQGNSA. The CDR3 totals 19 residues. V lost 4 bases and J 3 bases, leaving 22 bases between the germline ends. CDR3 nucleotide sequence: TGTGCCAGCAGCTCACCTTCCCTACAGGGCAGTGTTGGGGCCAACGTCCTGACTTTC. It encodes CASSSPSLQGSVGANVLTF.

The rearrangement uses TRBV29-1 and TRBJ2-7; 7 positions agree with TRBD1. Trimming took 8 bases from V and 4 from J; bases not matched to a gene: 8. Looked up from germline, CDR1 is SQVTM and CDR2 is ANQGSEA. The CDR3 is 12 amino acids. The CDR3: CSTRDSLYEQYF. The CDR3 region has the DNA TGCAGCACTCGGGACAGCCTTTACGAGCAGTACTTC.

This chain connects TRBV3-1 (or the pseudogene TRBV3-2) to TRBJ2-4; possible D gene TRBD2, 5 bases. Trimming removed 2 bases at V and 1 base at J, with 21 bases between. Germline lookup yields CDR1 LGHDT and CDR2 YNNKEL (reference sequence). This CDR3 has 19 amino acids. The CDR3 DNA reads TGTGCCAGCAGCCAAAAGAGTAGGGTCGGGGAGACTGCCAAAAACATTCAGTACTTC. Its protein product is CASSQKSRVGETAKNIQYF.

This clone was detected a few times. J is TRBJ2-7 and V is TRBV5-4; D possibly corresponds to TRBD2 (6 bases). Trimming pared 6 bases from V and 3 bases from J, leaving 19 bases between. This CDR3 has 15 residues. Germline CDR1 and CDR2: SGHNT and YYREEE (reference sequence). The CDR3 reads CASIPGSPGYYEQYF. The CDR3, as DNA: TGTGCCAGCATCCCCGGGAGTCCGGGATACTACGAGCAGTACTTC. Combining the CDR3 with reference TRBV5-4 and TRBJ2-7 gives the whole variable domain ETGVTQSPTHLIKTRGQQVTLRCSSQSGHNTVSWYQQALGQGPQFIFQYYREEENGRGNFPPRFSGLQFPNYSSELNVNALELDDSALYLCASIPGSPGYYEQYFGPGTRLTVT.

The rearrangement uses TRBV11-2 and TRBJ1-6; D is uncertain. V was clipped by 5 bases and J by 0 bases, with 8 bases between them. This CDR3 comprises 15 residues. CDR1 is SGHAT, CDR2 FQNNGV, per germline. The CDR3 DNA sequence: TGTGCCAGCAGCAAAACGGGCTCCTATAATTCACCCCTCCACTTT. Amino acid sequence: CASSKTGSYNSPLHF.

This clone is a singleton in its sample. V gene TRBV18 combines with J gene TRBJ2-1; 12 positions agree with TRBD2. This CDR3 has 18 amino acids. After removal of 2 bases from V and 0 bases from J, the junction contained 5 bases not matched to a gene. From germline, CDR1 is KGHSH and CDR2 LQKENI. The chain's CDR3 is CASSPTSGGLSSYNEQFF. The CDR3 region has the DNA TGTGCCAGCTCACCAACTAGCGGGGGGCTTAGCTCCTACAATGAGCAGTTCTTC.

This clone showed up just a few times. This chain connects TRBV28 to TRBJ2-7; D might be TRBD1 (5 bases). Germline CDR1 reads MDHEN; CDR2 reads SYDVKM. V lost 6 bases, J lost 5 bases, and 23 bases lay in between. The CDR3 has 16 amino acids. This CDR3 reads CASRGTPPRQKHEQYF. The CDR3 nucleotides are TGTGCCAGCAGAGGTACCCCCCCGAGACAGAAGCACGAGCAGTACTTC.

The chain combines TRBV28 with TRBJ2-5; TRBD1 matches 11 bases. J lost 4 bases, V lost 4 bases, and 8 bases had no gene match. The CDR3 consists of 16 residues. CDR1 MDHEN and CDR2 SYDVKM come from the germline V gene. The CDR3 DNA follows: TGTGCCAGCAGTTCCCCAGGGACAGGGGGACGAGAGACCCAGTACTTC. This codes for CASSSPGTGGRETQYF. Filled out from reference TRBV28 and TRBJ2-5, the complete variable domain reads DVKVTQSSRYLVKRTGEKVFLECVQDMDHENMFWYRQDPGLGLRLIYFSYDVKMKEKGDIPEGYSVSREKKERFSLILESASTNQTSMYLCASSSPGTGGRETQYFGPGTRLLVL.

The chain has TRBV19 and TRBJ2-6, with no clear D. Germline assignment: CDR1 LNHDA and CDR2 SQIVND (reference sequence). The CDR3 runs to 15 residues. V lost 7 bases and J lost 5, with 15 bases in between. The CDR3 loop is CASTKTRSRANVLTF. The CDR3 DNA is TGTGCCAGTACAAAGACACGAAGCAGGGCCAACGTCCTGACTTTC.

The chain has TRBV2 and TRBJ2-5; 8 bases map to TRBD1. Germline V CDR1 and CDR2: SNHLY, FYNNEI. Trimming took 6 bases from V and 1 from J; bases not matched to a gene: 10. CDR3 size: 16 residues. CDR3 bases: TGTGCCAGCAGGGAAATAGACAGGGGAGTCCAAGAGACCCAGTACTTC. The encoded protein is CASREIDRGVQETQYF.

The CDR3 bases are TGTGCCAGCAGTTCGCGATTCCGGACTAGCGGGAGGGCCGGGAACACCGGGGAGCTGTTTTTT. It yields the protein CASSSRFRTSGRAGNTGELFF. This sequence joins TRBV27 and TRBJ2-2, with TRBD2 matching over 15 bases. V lost 4 bases and J lost 1; bases outside the gene matches: 13. From germline, CDR1 is MNHEY and CDR2 SMNVEV (reference sequence). This CDR3 is 21 amino acids long.

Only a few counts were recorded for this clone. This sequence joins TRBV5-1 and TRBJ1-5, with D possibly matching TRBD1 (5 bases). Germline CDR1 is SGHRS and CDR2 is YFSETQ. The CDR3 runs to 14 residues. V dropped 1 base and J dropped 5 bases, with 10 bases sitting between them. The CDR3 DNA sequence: TGCGCCAGCAGCTTGACAGGTCTGGATCAGCCCCAGCATTTT. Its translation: CASSLTGLDQPQHF.

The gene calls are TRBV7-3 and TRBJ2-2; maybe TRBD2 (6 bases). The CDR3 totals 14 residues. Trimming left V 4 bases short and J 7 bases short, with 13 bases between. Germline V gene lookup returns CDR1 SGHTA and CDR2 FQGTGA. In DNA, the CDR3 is TGTGCCAGCAGCTCCTTAGCGGTGGGCGGGGAGCTGTTTTTT. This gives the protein CASSSLAVGGELFF.

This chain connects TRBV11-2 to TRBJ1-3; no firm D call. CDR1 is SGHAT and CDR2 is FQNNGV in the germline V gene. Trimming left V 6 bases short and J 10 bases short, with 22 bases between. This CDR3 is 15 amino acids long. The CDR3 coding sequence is TGTGCCAGCAGTCTGGCCTCGAGCAATTTCGGGACCATATATTTT. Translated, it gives CASSLASSNFGTIYF.

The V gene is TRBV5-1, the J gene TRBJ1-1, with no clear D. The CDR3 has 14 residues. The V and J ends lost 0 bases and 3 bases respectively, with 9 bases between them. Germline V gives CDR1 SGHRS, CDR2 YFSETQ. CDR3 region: CASSLVGSHTEAFF. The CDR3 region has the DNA TGCGCCAGCAGCTTGGTTGGCAGTCACACTGAAGCTTTCTTT.

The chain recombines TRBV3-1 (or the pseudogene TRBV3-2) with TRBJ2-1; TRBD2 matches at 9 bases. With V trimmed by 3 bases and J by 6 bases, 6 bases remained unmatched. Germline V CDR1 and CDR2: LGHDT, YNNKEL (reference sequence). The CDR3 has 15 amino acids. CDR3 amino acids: CASSHKRGASNEQFF. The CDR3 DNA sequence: TGTGCCAGCAGCCATAAGCGGGGGGCGAGCAATGAGCAGTTCTTC.

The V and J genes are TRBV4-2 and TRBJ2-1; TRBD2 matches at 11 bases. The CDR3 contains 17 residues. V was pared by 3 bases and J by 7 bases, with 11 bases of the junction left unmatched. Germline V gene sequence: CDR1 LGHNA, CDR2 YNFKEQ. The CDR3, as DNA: TGTGCCAGCAGCCAGGGCATAGCGGGAGGGCCCGAGAATGAGCAGTTCTTC. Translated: CASSQGIAGGPENEQFF.

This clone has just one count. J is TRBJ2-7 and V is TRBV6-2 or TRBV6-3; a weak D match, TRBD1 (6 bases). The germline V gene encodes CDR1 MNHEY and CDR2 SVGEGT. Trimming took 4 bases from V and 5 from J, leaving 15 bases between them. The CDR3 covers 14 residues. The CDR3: CASSFSRGSNEQYF. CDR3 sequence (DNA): TGTGCCAGCAGTTTTTCCAGGGGTTCCAACGAGCAGTACTTC.

The CDR3: CASSSQGGNYGYTF. DNA of the CDR3: TGTGCCAGCAGTTCGCAGGGGGGAAACTATGGCTACACCTTC. The chain joins TRBV28 to TRBJ1-2; 7 nucleotides match TRBD1. CDR3 size: 14 residues. V dropped 4 bases and J dropped 2; count of bases not matched to a gene: 4. Germline assignment: CDR1 MDHEN and CDR2 SYDVKM.

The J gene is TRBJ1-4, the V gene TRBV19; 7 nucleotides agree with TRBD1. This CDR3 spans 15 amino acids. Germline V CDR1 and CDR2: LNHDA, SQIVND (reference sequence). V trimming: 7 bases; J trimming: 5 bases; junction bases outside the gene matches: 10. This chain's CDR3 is CASKDRAALNEKLFF. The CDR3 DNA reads TGTGCCAGTAAAGACAGGGCCGCCTTAAATGAAAAACTGTTTTTT.

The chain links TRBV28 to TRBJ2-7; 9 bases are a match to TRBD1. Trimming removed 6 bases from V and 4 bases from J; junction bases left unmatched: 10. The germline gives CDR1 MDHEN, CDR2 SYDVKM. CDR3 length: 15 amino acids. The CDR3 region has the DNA TGTGCCAGCAGGAGTACAGGGGGCATATTTTACGAGCAGTACTTC. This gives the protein CASRSTGGIFYEQYF. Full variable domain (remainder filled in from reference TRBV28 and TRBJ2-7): DVKVTQSSRYLVKRTGEKVFLECVQDMDHENMFWYRQDPGLGLRLIYFSYDVKMKEKGDIPEGYSVSREKKERFSLILESASTNQTSMYLCASRSTGGIFYEQYFGPGTRLTVT.

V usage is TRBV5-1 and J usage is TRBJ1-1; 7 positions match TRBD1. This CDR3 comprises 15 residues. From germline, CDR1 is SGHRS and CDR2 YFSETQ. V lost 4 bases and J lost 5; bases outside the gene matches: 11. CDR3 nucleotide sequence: TGCGCCAGCAGCCCGGACCTCACAGGGGTTACTGAAGCTTTCTTT. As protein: CASSPDLTGVTEAFF.

The CDR3 region has the DNA TGTGCCAGCAGTTTCCGAGAGACCCAGTACTTC. This translates into CASSFRETQYF. J is TRBJ2-5 and V is TRBV28; D gene uncertain. Per the germline V gene, CDR1 is MDHEN and CDR2 is SYDVKM. This CDR3 comprises 11 residues. Trimming cost V 3 bases and J 4 bases, with 3 bases left between them.

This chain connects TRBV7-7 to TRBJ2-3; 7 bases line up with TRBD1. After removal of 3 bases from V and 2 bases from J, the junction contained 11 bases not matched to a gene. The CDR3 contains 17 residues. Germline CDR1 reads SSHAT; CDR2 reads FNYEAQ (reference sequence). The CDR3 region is CASSFGPGGSPTDTQYF. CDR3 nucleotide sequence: TGTGCCAGCAGCTTTGGTCCAGGGGGTTCCCCCACAGATACGCAGTATTTT.

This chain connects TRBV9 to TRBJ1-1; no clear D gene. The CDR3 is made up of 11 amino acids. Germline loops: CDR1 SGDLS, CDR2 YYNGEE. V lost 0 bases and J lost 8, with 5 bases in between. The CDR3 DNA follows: TGTGCCAGCAGCGTAGGTTCGGAAGCTTTCTTT. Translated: CASSVGSEAFF.

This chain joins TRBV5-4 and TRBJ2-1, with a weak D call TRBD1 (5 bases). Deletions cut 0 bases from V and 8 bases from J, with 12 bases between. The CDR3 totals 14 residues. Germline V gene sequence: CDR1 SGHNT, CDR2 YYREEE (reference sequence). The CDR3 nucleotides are TGTGCCAGCAGCTTGGACAGACAGATCGATGAGCAGTTCTTC. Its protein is CASSLDRQIDEQFF.

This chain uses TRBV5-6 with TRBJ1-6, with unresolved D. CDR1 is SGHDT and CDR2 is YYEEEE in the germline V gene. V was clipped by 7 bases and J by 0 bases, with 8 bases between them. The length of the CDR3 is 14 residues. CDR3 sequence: CASEVLSYNSPLHF. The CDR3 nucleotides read TGTGCCAGCGAGGTACTCTCCTATAATTCACCCCTCCACTTT. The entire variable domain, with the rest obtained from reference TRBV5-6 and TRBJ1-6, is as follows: DAGVTQSPTHLIKTRGQQVTLRCSPKSGHDTVSWYQQALGQGPQFIFQYYEEEERQRGNFPDRFSGHQFPNYSSELNVNALLLGDSALYLCASEVLSYNSPLHFGNGTRLTVT.

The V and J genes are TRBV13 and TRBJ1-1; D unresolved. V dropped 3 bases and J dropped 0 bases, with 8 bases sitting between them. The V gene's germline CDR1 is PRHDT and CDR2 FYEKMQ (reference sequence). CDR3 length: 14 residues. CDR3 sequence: CASSFGSMNTEAFF. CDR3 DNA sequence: TGTGCCAGCAGCTTTGGGAGCATGAACACTGAAGCTTTCTTT. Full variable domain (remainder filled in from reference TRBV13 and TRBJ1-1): AAGVIQSPRHLIKEKRETATLKCYPIPRHDTVYWYQQGPGQDPQFLISFYEKMQSDKGSIPDRFSAQQFSDYHSELNMSSLELGDSALYFCASSFGSMNTEAFFGQGTRLTVV.